Below, 20 T cell receptor beta chains from the same sample are listed, as sequenced in a study of T-cell memory formation after mild COVID-19. A single record per CDR3 protein comes from TCRdb applying MiXCR to the 5' RACE reads. The table lists roughly 110,000 distinct CDR3 sequences, 22% of them singletons. Sequencing was carried out using PBMCs or a T cell subset sorted from them (not recorded which). The receptors were gathered from a man younger than 35 who had mild COVID-19 (a few samples of this study predate the infection). Cell type and time point are not known.

This clonotype was seen more than once but under ten times. V is TRBV4-1 and J is TRBJ1-4, with TRBD1 as a possible D gene (6 bases). V shed 4 bases and J shed 5 bases, with 8 bases lying between them. This CDR3 spans 13 amino acids. In germline, CDR1 is MGHRA, CDR2 YSYEKL. CDR3 loop: CASSPTGNEKLFF. The CDR3 bases are TGCGCCAGCAGCCCTACAGGGAATGAAAAACTGTTTTTT.

This clonotype showed up just a few times. The V call is TRBV7-9, the J call TRBJ2-1, with TRBD2 identical over 7 bases. The CDR3 is 13 amino acids. V shed 4 bases and J 8 bases; nucleotides not matched to a gene: 5. CDR1 and CDR2 from the germline V gene are SEHNR and FQNEAQ (reference sequence). The CDR3 is CASSSGLIDEQFF. DNA of the CDR3: TGTGCCAGCAGCTCGGGACTAATAGATGAGCAGTTCTTC.

This chain connects TRBV29-1 to TRBJ1-1, with unresolved D. The CDR3 covers 13 residues. Per germline, CDR1 SQVTM and CDR2 ANQGSEA. V gave up 7 bases and J gave up 2 bases, with 14 bases separating them. In nucleotides, the CDR3 is TGCAGCGCCCCTGATCTGGGAAACACTGAAGCTTTCTTT. This translates into CSAPDLGNTEAFF. The whole variable domain, remainder taken from reference TRBV29-1 and TRBJ1-1, is SAVISQKPSRDICQRGTSLTIQCQVDSQVTMMFWYRQQPGQSLTLIATANQGSEATYESGFVIDKFPISRPNLTFSTLTVSNMSPEDSSIYLCSAPDLGNTEAFFGQGTRLTVV.

This clonotype was counted a few times. V gene TRBV4-1 combines with J gene TRBJ2-7; D is ambiguous. V shed 4 bases and J shed 1 base, with 8 bases lying between them. Looked up from germline, CDR1 is MGHRA and CDR2 is YSYEKL. This CDR3 has 13 amino acids. The CDR3 region has the DNA TGCGCCAGCAGCCCGGTGGGTTCCTACGAGCAGTACTTC. Amino acids: CASSPVGSYEQYF.

This clonotype was observed at least ten times. The rearrangement uses TRBV5-1 and TRBJ2-4; D is possibly TRBD2 (5 bases). Trimming left V 1 base short and J 6 bases short, with 14 bases between. The length of the CDR3 is 15 residues. CDR1 and CDR2 from the germline V gene are SGHRS and YFSETQ. CDR3 DNA: TGCGCCAGCAGCTTGACCCCGGGAAATGGAAACATTCAGTACTTC. It specifies CASSLTPGNGNIQYF.

The sample holds many counts of this clonotype. The V gene is TRBV11-2, the J gene TRBJ2-7; D uncertain. In germline, CDR1 is SGHAT, CDR2 FQNNGV. The CDR3 contains 16 residues. The ends were cut back, 5 bases at V and 5 bases at J, with 22 bases in the middle. Written as DNA, the CDR3 is TGTGCCAGCAGCCCAAGCCCCGGCGGACGCCTGGACGAGCAGTACTTC. It codes for CASSPSPGGRLDEQYF.

This clonotype was picked up a small number of times. J is TRBJ1-5 and V is TRBV5-1; TRBD1 might be the D (6 bases). V was pared by 0 bases and J by 7 bases, with 14 bases between. Germline V gene lookup returns CDR1 SGHRS and CDR2 YFSETQ. The CDR3 totals 15 residues. The DNA of the CDR3 is TGCGCCAGCAGCTTGGTCCCAGGGGCAGGGCAGCCCCAGCATTTT. Its translation: CASSLVPGAGQPQHF.

The V gene is TRBV20-1, the J gene TRBJ1-1; 7 bases fit TRBD1. V was clipped by 6 bases and J by 5 bases; unmatched bases: 15. The CDR3 runs to 15 residues. CDR1 is DFQATT and CDR2 is SNEGSKA in the germline V gene (reference sequence). The CDR3 sequence: CSAQGVEGWLTEAFF. The CDR3 DNA reads as TGCAGTGCCCAGGGGGTTGAGGGGTGGTTGACTGAAGCTTTCTTT.

This clonotype was seen only once. The chain is built from TRBV18 and TRBJ2-1; 10 bases agree with TRBD1. The V and J ends lost 4 bases and 8 bases, in that order; junction bases with no gene match: 5. This CDR3 comprises 14 residues. Germline V CDR1 and CDR2: KGHSH, LQKENI. The CDR3 sequence is CASSHGTGVDEQFF. In DNA form, the CDR3 reads TGTGCCAGCTCACACGGGACAGGGGTTGATGAGCAGTTCTTC.

The rearrangement uses TRBV3-1 and TRBJ2-7, with D possibly being TRBD1 or TRBD2 (5 bases each). The CDR3 length is 16 residues. With 4 bases removed from V and 0 bases from J, the gap between germline ends came to 16 bases. CDR1 and CDR2 (germline): LGHDT, YNNKEL (reference sequence). The CDR3 loop reads CASSPYTGTVSYEQYF. In DNA form, the CDR3 reads TGTGCCAGCAGCCCTTATACCGGGACGGTCTCCTACGAGCAGTACTTC.

The chain has TRBV7-9 and TRBJ2-2; the D is unclear. The CDR3 has 15 amino acids. V was pared by 1 base and J by 5 bases, with 11 bases between. Germline V lookup: CDR1 SEHNR, CDR2 FQNEAQ (reference sequence). The CDR3 spells CASSLEAVLTGELFF. CDR3 nucleotide sequence: TGTGCCAGCAGCTTAGAGGCGGTTCTAACCGGGGAGCTGTTTTTT.

This clonotype was seen a few times. V gene TRBV12-3 or TRBV12-4 combines with J gene TRBJ1-1; 9 positions agree with TRBD1. J gave up 1 base and V 7 bases, and 4 bases lay outside the gene matches. CDR3 length: 14 residues. The CDR3 spells CASTTGGPNTEAFF. In DNA form, the CDR3 reads TGTGCCAGCACCACAGGGGGCCCGAACACTGAAGCTTTCTTT.

V usage is TRBV2 and J usage is TRBJ2-5; 8 bases line up with TRBD1. V shed 4 bases, J shed 2 bases, and the junction held 0 bases outside the gene matches. Germline CDR1 SNHLY, CDR2 FYNNEI. The CDR3 covers 13 residues. For the CDR3, the DNA is TGTGCCAGCAGTGGGACAGGGCAAGAGACCCAGTACTTC. Translating gives CASSGTGQETQYF. Complete variable domain (other parts from reference TRBV2 and TRBJ2-5): EPEVTQTPSHQVTQMGQEVILRCVPISNHLYFYWYRQILGQKVEFLVSFYNNEISEKSEIFDDQFSVERPDGSNFTLKIRSTKLEDSAMYFCASSGTGQETQYFGPGTRLLVL.

The chain recombines TRBV3-1 with TRBJ2-3, with 8 bases aligning to TRBD2. This CDR3 has 16 amino acids. V gave up 3 bases and J gave up 0 bases; unmatched junction bases: 5. In germline, CDR1 is LGHDT, CDR2 YNNKEL (reference sequence). The CDR3, as DNA: TGTGCCAGCAGCCACATCGGGGGGGATAGCACAGATACGCAGTATTTT. Amino acids: CASSHIGGDSTDTQYF.

This clonotype was seen a few times. The genes are TRBV12-3 or TRBV12-4 and TRBJ2-5; weak D call: TRBD2 (6 bases). The CDR3 is 15 residues long. V lost 5 bases and J lost 0, with 13 bases in between. DNA for the CDR3: TGTGCCAGCAGTCGGGGGTATTCTAACCAAGAGACCCAGTACTTC. Translation: CASSRGYSNQETQYF.

This rearrangement joins TRBV28 to TRBJ1-6, with 8 bases fitting TRBD1. The length of the CDR3 is 14 residues. CDR1 and CDR2 from the germline V gene are MDHEN and SYDVKM. The ends lost 3 bases at V and 10 bases at J; junction bases unmatched: 5. Here the CDR3 DNA reads TGTGCCAGCAGTTTGACAGGGGTAGGATCACCCCTCCACTTT. It encodes CASSLTGVGSPLHF.

This clonotype was seen only a few times. The genes are TRBV19 and TRBJ1-5; D unclear. The CDR3 spans 16 residues. V lost 4 bases and J lost 0, with 13 bases in between. CDR1 is LNHDA and CDR2 is SQIVND in the germline V gene (reference sequence). CDR3 protein: CASSNPGYYSNQPQHF. CDR3 in DNA: TGTGCCAGTAGTAATCCGGGCTACTATAGCAATCAGCCCCAGCATTTT.

The V gene is TRBV7-9, the J gene TRBJ1-6; the D is unclear. This CDR3 has 14 residues. Trimming took off 1 base at V and 9 bases at J, with 10 bases between the two ends. CDR1 SEHNR and CDR2 FQNEAQ come from the germline V gene (reference sequence). The CDR3 loop is CASSLDDRRSPLHF. The CDR3 DNA follows: TGTGCCAGCAGCTTAGACGACCGGCGTTCACCCCTCCACTTT.

This clonotype has only a few counts. The chain has TRBV29-1 and TRBJ2-3; D is ambiguous. V lost 3 bases and J 2 bases, leaving 6 bases between the germline ends. The V gene's germline CDR1 is SQVTM and CDR2 ANQGSEA. This CDR3 comprises 12 residues. The CDR3 DNA follows: TGCAGCGTTGACGGCGCCACAGATACGCAGTATTTT. Amino acid sequence: CSVDGATDTQYF.

The chain is built from TRBV12-3 or TRBV12-4 and TRBJ2-3, with D unclear. V shed 4 bases and J shed 2 bases, with 13 bases lying between them. The CDR3 totals 15 residues. The CDR3 loop reads CASSSAEQYTDTQYF. The CDR3 nucleotides are TGTGCCAGCAGTTCGGCGGAACAATACACAGATACGCAGTATTTT.